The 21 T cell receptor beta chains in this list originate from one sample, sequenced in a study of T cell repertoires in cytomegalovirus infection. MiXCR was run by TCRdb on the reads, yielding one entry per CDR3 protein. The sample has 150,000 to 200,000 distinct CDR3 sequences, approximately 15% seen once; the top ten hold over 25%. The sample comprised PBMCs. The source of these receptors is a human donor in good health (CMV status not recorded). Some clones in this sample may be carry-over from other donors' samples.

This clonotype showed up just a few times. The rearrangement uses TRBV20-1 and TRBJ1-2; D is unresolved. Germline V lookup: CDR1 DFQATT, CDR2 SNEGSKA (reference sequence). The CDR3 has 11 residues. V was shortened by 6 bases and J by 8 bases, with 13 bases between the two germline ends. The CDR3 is CSAPLSGGYTF. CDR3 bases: TGCAGTGCACCGCTTTCCGGCGGCTACACCTTC.

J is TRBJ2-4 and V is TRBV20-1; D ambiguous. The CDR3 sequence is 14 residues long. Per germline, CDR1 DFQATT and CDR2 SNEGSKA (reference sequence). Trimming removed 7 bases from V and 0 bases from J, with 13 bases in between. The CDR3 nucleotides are TGCAGTGTCTTGACGGCTCTAGCCAAAAACATTCAGTACTTC. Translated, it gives CSVLTALAKNIQYF.

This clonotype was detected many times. CDR3 amino acids: CASTKGLGQPQHF. In DNA form, the CDR3 reads TGTGCCAGTACAAAGGGGCTGGGCCAGCCCCAGCATTTT. The chain joins TRBV19 to TRBJ1-5; TRBD1 might be the D (5 bases). Germline CDR1 LNHDA, CDR2 SQIVND (reference sequence). V dropped 7 bases and J dropped 7 bases, with 14 bases sitting between them. CDR3 length: 13 residues.

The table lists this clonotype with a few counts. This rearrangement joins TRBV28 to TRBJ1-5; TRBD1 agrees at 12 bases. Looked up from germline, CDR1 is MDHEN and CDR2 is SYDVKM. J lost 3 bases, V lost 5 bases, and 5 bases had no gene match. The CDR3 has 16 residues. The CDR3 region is CASSRGQGANNQPQHF. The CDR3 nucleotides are TGTGCCAGCAGTAGGGGACAGGGGGCTAACAATCAGCCCCAGCATTTT.

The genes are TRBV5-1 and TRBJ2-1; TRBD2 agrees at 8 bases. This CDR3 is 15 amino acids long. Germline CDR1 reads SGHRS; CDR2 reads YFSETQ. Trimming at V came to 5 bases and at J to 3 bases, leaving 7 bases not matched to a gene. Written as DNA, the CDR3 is TGCGCCAGCAGTCCACTAGCGGACCTCTACAATGAGCAGTTCTTC. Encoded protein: CASSPLADLYNEQFF.

CDR3 nucleotide sequence: TGTGCCAGCAGCTCACCCGACAGGGGATCTTATGGCTACACCTTC. It yields the protein CASSSPDRGSYGYTF. The genes are TRBV7-9 and TRBJ1-2; TRBD1 matches at 8 bases. Germline CDR1 is SEHNR and CDR2 is FQNEAQ (reference sequence). The CDR3 is 15 amino acids. Trimming at V came to 4 bases and at J to 5 bases, leaving 9 bases not matched to a gene.

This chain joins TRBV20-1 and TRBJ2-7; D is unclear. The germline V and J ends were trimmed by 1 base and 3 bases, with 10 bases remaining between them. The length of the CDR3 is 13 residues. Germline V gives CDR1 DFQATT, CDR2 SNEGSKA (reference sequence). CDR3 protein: CSARGRNFYEQYF. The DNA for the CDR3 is TGCAGTGCTAGAGGGCGGAATTTCTACGAGCAGTACTTC.

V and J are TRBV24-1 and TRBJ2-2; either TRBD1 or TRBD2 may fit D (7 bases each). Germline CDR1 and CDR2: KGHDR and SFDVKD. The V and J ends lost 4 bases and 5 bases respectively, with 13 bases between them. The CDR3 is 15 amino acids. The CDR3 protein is CATSDRQGGTGELFF. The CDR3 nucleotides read TGTGCCACCAGTGACCGACAGGGAGGGACCGGGGAGCTGTTTTTT.

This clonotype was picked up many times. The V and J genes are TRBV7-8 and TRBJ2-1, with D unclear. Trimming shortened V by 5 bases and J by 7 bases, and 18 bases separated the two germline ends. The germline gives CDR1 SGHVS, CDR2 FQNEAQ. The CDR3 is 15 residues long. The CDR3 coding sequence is TGTGCCAGCAGCCCCCGGGTGGGTGTGGTAAATGAGCAGTTCTTC. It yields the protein CASSPRVGVVNEQFF.

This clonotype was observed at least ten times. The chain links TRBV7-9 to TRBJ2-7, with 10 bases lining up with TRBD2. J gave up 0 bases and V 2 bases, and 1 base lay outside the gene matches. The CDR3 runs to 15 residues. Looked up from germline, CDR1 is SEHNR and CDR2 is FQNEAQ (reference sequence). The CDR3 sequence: CASSLTSGDSYEQYF. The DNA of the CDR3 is TGTGCCAGCAGCTTAACTAGCGGGGACTCCTACGAGCAGTACTTC.

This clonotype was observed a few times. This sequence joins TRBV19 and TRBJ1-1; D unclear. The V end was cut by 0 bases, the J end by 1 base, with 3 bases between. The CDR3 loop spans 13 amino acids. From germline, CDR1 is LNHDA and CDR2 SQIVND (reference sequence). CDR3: CASSIETNTEAFF. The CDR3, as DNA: TGTGCCAGTAGTATAGAGACGAACACTGAAGCTTTCTTT.

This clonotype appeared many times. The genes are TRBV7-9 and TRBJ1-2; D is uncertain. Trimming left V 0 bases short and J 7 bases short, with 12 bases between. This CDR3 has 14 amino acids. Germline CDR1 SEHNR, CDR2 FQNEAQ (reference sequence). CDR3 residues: CASSLAEVLGGYTF. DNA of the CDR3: TGTGCCAGCAGCTTAGCAGAGGTCCTGGGTGGCTACACCTTC.

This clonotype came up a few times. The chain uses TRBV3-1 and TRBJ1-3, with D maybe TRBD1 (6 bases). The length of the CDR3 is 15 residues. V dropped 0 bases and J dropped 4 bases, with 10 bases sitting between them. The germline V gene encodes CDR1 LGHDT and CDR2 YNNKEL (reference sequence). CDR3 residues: CASSQEITGGNTIYF. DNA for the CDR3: TGTGCCAGCAGCCAAGAAATTACAGGGGGAAACACCATATATTTT.

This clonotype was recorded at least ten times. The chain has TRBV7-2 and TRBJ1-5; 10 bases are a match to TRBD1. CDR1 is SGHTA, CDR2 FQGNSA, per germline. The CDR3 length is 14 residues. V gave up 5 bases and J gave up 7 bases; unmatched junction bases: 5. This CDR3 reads CASSHRDRGQPQHF. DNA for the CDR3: TGTGCCAGCAGCCACCGGGACAGGGGACAGCCCCAGCATTTT. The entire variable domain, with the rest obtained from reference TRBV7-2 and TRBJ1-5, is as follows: GAGVSQSPSNKVTEKGKDVELRCDPISGHTALYWYRQSLGQGLEFLIYFQGNSAPDKSGLPSDRFSAERTGGSVSTLTIQRTQQEDSAVYLCASSHRDRGQPQHFGDGTRLSIL.

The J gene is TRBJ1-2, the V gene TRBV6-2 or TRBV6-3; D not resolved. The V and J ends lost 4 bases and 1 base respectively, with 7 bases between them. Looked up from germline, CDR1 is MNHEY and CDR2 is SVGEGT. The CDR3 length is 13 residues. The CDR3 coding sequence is TGTGCCAGCAGTTTTAACTATAACTATGGCTACACCTTC. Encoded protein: CASSFNYNYGYTF.

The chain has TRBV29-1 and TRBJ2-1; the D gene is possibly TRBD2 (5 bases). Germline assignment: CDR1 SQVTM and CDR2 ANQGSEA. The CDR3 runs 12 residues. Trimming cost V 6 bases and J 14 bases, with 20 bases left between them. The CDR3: CSVDPEGRDEFF. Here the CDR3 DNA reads TGCAGCGTCGACCCCGAGGGCCGCGATGAGTTCTTC.

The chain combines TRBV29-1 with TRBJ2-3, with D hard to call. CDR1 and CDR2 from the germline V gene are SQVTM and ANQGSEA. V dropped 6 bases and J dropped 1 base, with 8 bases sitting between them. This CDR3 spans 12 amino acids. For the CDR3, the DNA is TGCAGCGTGGTTTTCCGCACAGATACGCAGTATTTT. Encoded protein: CSVVFRTDTQYF.

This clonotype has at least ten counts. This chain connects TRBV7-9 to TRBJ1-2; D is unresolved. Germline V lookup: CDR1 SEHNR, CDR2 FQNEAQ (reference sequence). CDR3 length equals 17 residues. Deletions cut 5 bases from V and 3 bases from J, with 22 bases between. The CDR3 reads CASSDPPFLKGDYGYTF. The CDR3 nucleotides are TGTGCCAGCAGCGACCCTCCGTTTCTAAAGGGAGACTATGGCTACACCTTC.

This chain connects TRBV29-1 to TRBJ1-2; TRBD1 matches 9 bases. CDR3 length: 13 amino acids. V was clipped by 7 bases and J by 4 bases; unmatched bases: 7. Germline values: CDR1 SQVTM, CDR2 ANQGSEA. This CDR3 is CSAHRGRSYGYTF. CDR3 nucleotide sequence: TGCAGCGCCCACAGGGGGCGATCCTATGGCTACACCTTC.

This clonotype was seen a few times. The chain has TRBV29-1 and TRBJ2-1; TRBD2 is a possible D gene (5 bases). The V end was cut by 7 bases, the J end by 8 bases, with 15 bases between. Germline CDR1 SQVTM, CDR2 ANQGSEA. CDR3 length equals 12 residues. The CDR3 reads CSGRKPPDEQFF. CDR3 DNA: TGCAGCGGGAGGAAACCCCCAGATGAGCAGTTCTTC.

The CDR3 DNA reads TGCAGTGCTAGAGATTTAGTGGGCAATCAGCCCCAGCATTTT. Translation: CSARDLVGNQPQHF. The chain carries TRBV20-1 and TRBJ1-5, with D unclear. This CDR3 is built from 14 residues. Trimming shortened V by 0 bases and J by 2 bases, and 8 bases separated the two germline ends. Per germline, CDR1 DFQATT and CDR2 SNEGSKA (reference sequence).